This TCR beta chain originates from a study of blood T cell repertoires in COVID-19. In the study overall: Collection of acute and convalescent COVID-19 samples took place in the United States, Italy and Spain. Sample material is recorded as cDNA or gDNA derived from T cells, B-cell-depleted T cells, or PBMCs.

The CDR3 is 16 residues long. The germline CDR1 and CDR2 sequences are SGDLS and YYNGEE. V shed 0 bases and J 2 bases; nucleotides not matched to a gene: 6. Authors' data handling: Estimation of nucleated cell counts was performed using reference gene primer amplification. TCRdb's copy holds only in-frame clones and misses some; the assay was immunoSEQ multiplex PCR. The V and J calls and clone size are taken from that table; D and trimming were inferred from the DNA. Of about 80,000 clones listed, approximately 90% were seen once; the top ten hold around 7.2%. V is TRBV9 and J is TRBJ2-3; TRBD2 matches at 7 bases. The sample consisted of peripheral blood. This TCR was recovered from an elderly woman with acute or convalescent COVID-19. This chain's CDR3 is CASSVDNGGTTDTQYF. In DNA form, the CDR3 reads TGTGCCAGCAGCGTAGACAACGGGGGGACCACAGATACGCAGTATTTT.